This is a list of T cell receptor beta chains from one sample in a study of blood T cell repertoires in COVID-19. Clones were read by immunoSEQ multiplex PCR, and TCRdb kept only the in-frame ones, dropping some. The data hold about 360,000 clones, with about 90% observed a single time. The sample was PBMCs or T cells enriched from blood (not recorded which). These receptors all stem from a man aged 40-55 years in a cohort exposed to, infected with or recovered from COVID-19 (not recorded which). The CDR3 runs from the conserved cysteine through the conserved F or W. Fields, in order: D gene, J gene, clone size, V gene, CDR3 DNA, CDR3 protein. A D gene is named only where the DNA matches it firmly. Clone sizes are given selectively: once, few, many, or a class where the clone is expanded.

TRBD2 TRBJ2-7 - TRBV27 TGTGCCAGCACCGGACTAGCGGGAGCGCAGTACTTC CASTGLAGAQYF
TRBD1 TRBJ1-1 - TRBV25-1 TGTGCCAGCAGTTGGACAGGGATCACTGAAGCTTTCTTT CASSWTGITEAFF
- TRBJ2-7 few TRBV6-4 TGTGCCAGCAGTGACACCCATCACATCTACGAGCAGTACTTC CASSDTHHIYEQYF
- TRBJ1-2 - TRBV6-5 TGTGCCAGCATAGGAGGGACGGAGTATGGCTACACCTTC CASIGGTEYGYTF
- TRBJ1-2 - TRBV5-1 TGCGCCAGCAGCTCCGGGGGGCTGGACAAAGGCTACACCTTC CASSSGGLDKGYTF
TRBD1 TRBJ1-1 - TRBV27 TGTGCCAGCAGTTTCTCCAGGGGGCGGACCGGCACTGAAGCTTTCTTT CASSFSRGRTGTEAFF
TRBD2 TRBJ2-7 - TRBV19 TGTGCCAGTAGCCTGGGCTGGAGCGGGGAACTGGAGCAGTACTTC CASSLGWSGELEQYF
- TRBJ1-1 - TRBV28 TGTGCCAGCAGTATAACAGGGAACCTTAAGAACACTGAAGCTTTCTTT CASSITGNLKNTEAFF
- TRBJ1-1 - TRBV28 TGTGCCAGCAGTGGTGGGACATCAGGGTACACTGAAGCTTTCTTT CASSGGTSGYTEAFF
- TRBJ2-5 - TRBV28 TGTGCCAGCAGTTTATGGAGCGGAGCCCAAGAGACCCAGTACTTC CASSLWSGAQETQYF
- TRBJ1-1 - TRBV6-5 TGTGCCAGCAGTTATTCGGGGTTGAGGAGCACTGAAGCTTTCTTT CASSYSGLRSTEAFF
- TRBJ1-2 - TRBV2 TGTGCCAGCAGTCACAGGGAGTCGACCTATGGCTACACCTTC CASSHRESTYGYTF
- TRBJ2-6 - TRBV5-1 TGCGCCAGCAGCCCTGGAGGACGGACGATCTCTGGGGCCAACGTCCTGACTTTC CASSPGGRTISGANVLTF
- TRBJ2-3 - TRBV6-5 TGTGCCAGCAGGGCGGGACGATCCACAGATACGCAGTATTTT CASRAGRSTDTQYF
TRBD1 TRBJ2-5 - TRBV7-9 TGTGCCAGCAGCCCCACTACAGGGGAGCAAGAGACCCAGTACTTC CASSPTTGEQETQYF
TRBD1 TRBJ1-1 - TRBV27 TGTGCCAGCAGTTTACGCACGGGACAGGGGAACACTGAAGCTTTCTTT CASSLRTGQGNTEAFF
- TRBJ1-5 few TRBV10-1 TGCGCCAGCAACACAGGGTTGAGTCAGCCCCAGCATTTT CASNTGLSQPQHF
- TRBJ1-1 - TRBV5-1 TGCGCCAGCAGCTTGGGAGGCACCATGAACACTGAAGCTTTCTTT CASSLGGTMNTEAFF
- TRBJ2-2 - TRBV7-8 TGTGCCAGCAGCCATATAAACGGGGAGCTGTTTTTT CASSHINGELFF
- TRBJ1-1 - TRBV30 TGTGCCTGGAGTGTTAGAGGGGGGGGTAGGAACACTGAAGCTTTCTTT CAWSVRGGGRNTEAFF
TRBD2 TRBJ2-5 - TRBV18 TGTGCCAGCTCACCAGGCCTAACTAGCGGCTTAGGGGCCCAGTACTTC CASSPGLTSGLGAQYF
- TRBJ2-7 - TRBV3-1/TRBV3-2 TGTGCCAGCAGAACTGGCGGGCTCGCCGAGCAGTACTTC CASRTGGLAEQYF
TRBD2 TRBJ2-7 - TRBV5-1 TGCGCCAGCAGCCCAGGTAGCGGTGCGTCAGCGGGAGGAGAGCAGTACTTC CASSPGSGASAGGEQYF
TRBD1 TRBJ1-2 - TRBV27 TGTGCCAGCAGTCCAGCAACAGGGGTAAACTATGGCTACACCTTC CASSPATGVNYGYTF
- TRBJ2-3 - TRBV6-2/TRBV6-3 TGTGCCAGCAGTTTCGGCGGAACTAGCACAGATACGCAGTATTTT CASSFGGTSTDTQYF
TRBD2 TRBJ2-1 - TRBV3-1/TRBV3-2 TGTGCCAGCAGTCTAAGCCAGACTAGCGGGTACAATGAGCAGTTCTTC CASSLSQTSGYNEQFF
- TRBJ1-5 few TRBV18 TGTGCCAGCTCACCACCAGGCAGGGAAGGACAGCCCCAGCATTTT CASSPPGREGQPQHF
- TRBJ2-2 - TRBV5-6 TGTGCCAGCAGTTCGCCTAACAGGGTCGGCGGGGAGCTGTTTTTT CASSSPNRVGGELFF
TRBD1 TRBJ1-6 - TRBV6-5 TGTGCCAGCAGTTACAGACAGGGAGGAAATTCACCCCTCCACTTT CASSYRQGGNSPLHF
TRBD2 TRBJ2-4 - TRBV5-1 TGCGCCAGCAGCTCGGGACTAGCGGAAAACATTCAGTACTTC CASSSGLAENIQYF
TRBD1 TRBJ1-3 - TRBV6-4 TGTGCCAGCAGTGCCCCGGGACAGGCTCCCGGAGGAAACACCATATATTTT CASSAPGQAPGGNTIYF
- TRBJ1-5 - TRBV6-6 TGTGCCAGCAGTCTACAGGGATCCCCTCAGCCCCAGCATTTT CASSLQGSPQPQHF
TRBD1 TRBJ1-3 - TRBV7-9 TGTGCCAGCAGCTTAGGGCAGGGGGCGCGAAGAAACACCATATATTTT CASSLGQGARRNTIYF
- TRBJ2-7 - TRBV7-9 TGTGCCAGCAGCACTTCTTTGACAGGTCTCAACGCCTACGAGCAGTACTTC CASSTSLTGLNAYEQYF
- TRBJ2-5 - TRBV7-9 TGTGCCAGCAGCTTAGGGGGACTGTCGGAGACCCAGTACTTC CASSLGGLSETQYF
- TRBJ2-7 - TRBV7-8 TGTGCCAGCAGCCCGCTGGGACTCGTGCAGTACTTC CASSPLGLVQYF
- TRBJ1-1 once TRBV7-9 TGTGCCAGCAGCCCCGGGTGGGGGAGGGACACTGAAGCTTTCTTT CASSPGWGRDTEAFF
- TRBJ2-2 - TRBV10-3 TGTGCCATCAGTGCAGACAAGAACACCGGGGAGCTGTTTTTT CAISADKNTGELFF